The 9 T cell receptor beta chains in this list originate from one sample, sequenced in a study of spatial heterogeneity in lung cancer. One entry per CDR3 protein, called by TCRdb with MiXCR from the 5' RACE reads. The sample lists 110,000 or so distinct CDR3 sequences, 11% occurring once. The time point denotes: blood at routine non-recurrence follow-up after resection. The sequencing here drew on PBMCs, taken at follow-up. The receptor set was obtained from a female donor with early-stage non-small cell lung cancer.

This clonotype turned up a few times. The CDR3 sequence: CASTLRGSGIGYEQYF. The CDR3, as DNA: TGTGCCAGCACCCTCCGCGGTAGCGGGATAGGGTACGAGCAGTACTTC. The rearrangement uses TRBV28 and TRBJ2-7; 8 bases are a match to TRBD2. Germline V gene data show CDR1 as MDHEN and CDR2 as SYDVKM. The trim removed 7 bases at V and 4 bases at J, leaving 15 bases unmatched. The CDR3 spans 16 residues.

J is TRBJ2-1 and V is TRBV15, with D perhaps matching TRBD2 (5 bases). With 3 bases removed from V and 15 bases from J, the gap between germline ends came to 9 bases. The CDR3 sequence is 10 residues long. CDR1 LNHNV and CDR2 YYDKDF come from the germline V gene (reference sequence). The CDR3 nucleotides are TGTGCCACCAGCAGTACTAGGGTGTTCTTC. Its protein product is CATSSTRVFF.

This clonotype was observed a handful of times. The J gene is TRBJ2-4, the V gene TRBV3-1, with 9 bases matching TRBD2. V shed 0 bases and J 0 bases; nucleotides not matched to a gene: 9. The length of the CDR3 is 19 residues. CDR1 is LGHDT and CDR2 is YNNKEL in the germline V gene (reference sequence). The CDR3 bases are TGTGCCAGCAGCCAAGACTGGACTAGCGCCTTGGGAGCCAAAAACATTCAGTACTTC. Protein product: CASSQDWTSALGAKNIQYF.

The chain employs TRBV19 and TRBJ1-1; no firm D call. Germline CDR1 and CDR2: LNHDA and SQIVND (reference sequence). This CDR3 region has 13 residues. V lost 10 bases and J 4 bases, leaving 16 bases between the germline ends. CDR3 nucleotide sequence: TGTGCCACCACTCTCTCAGTGAGCACTGAAGCTTTCTTT. Amino acid sequence: CATTLSVSTEAFF.

This clonotype was picked up a small number of times. V usage is TRBV6-6 and J usage is TRBJ2-1; D is unclear. Trimming took off 4 bases at V and 7 bases at J, with 8 bases between the two ends. Germline loops: CDR1 MNHNY, CDR2 SVGAGI (reference sequence). This CDR3 contains 12 residues. CDR3 in DNA: TGTGCCAGCAGTTTGGTGACAAATGAGCAGTTCTTC. Its translation is CASSLVTNEQFF.

Ten or more counts support this clonotype. The rearrangement uses TRBV4-1 and TRBJ2-4, with a weak D call TRBD1 (6 bases). The germline CDR1 and CDR2 sequences are MGHRA and YSYEKL. Trimming removed 4 bases from V and 1 base from J, with 20 bases in between. The CDR3 covers 18 residues. The CDR3 bases are TGCGCCAGCAGCCCAGGGGTAGTCCTAACTTCGGCCAAAAACATTCAGTACTTC. Translated, it gives CASSPGVVLTSAKNIQYF.

The V call is TRBV19, the J call TRBJ2-1, with TRBD2 matching over 8 bases. The V gene's germline CDR1 is LNHDA and CDR2 SQIVND (reference sequence). The CDR3 has 15 residues. Trimming cost V 6 bases and J 6 bases; bases outside gene matches: 10. Written as DNA, the CDR3 is TGTGCCAGTAGATCCGGGACTAGTGAAAGCAATGAGCAGTTCTTC. This translates into CASRSGTSESNEQFF.

V usage is TRBV12-3 or TRBV12-4 and J usage is TRBJ2-2; possibly TRBD1 for D (6 bases). This CDR3 contains 13 residues. The germline V and J ends were trimmed by 8 bases and 0 bases, with 7 bases remaining between them. CDR3 region: CASRDTNTGELFF. DNA for the CDR3: TGTGCCAGCCGGGACACGAACACCGGGGAGCTGTTTTTT.

In this sample, this clonotype turned up many times. The chain uses TRBV18 and TRBJ2-7; D may be TRBD1 (6 bases). This CDR3 region has 14 residues. Germline loops: CDR1 KGHSH, CDR2 LQKENI. V lost 4 bases, J lost 5 bases, and 15 bases lay in between. CDR3 sequence (DNA): TGTGCCAGCTCACGAACGCAGGGGACCCACGAGCAGTACGTC. Translating it yields CASSRTQGTHEQYV.